This TCR beta chain appears in the sequencing data of a study of T cell responses to AZD1222 COVID-19 vaccine listed by TCRdb under 2021. In the study overall: AZD1222 recipients whose second dose came at about 4 weeks and those whose second dose came at about 12 weeks were combined into one group, since spike-specific TCR depth and breadth did not differ between the two schedules. Trial participants were enrolled by age into 18-55, 56-69 and 70-plus year subgroups, with roughly 160, 29 and 62 TCR-sequenced participants respectively. TCR sequencing covered 230 to 250 trial participants: 200 to 220 given two doses of AZD1222 and 26 given two doses of MenACWY control vaccine.

Findings and caveats that apply to the study as a whole: A significant rise in spike-specific TCR breadth and depth was observed after two AZD1222 doses relative to day 0 and relative to MenACWY recipients. Reportedly, almost half of the unique spike-specific TCRs recognized epitopes lying outside the regions that are mutated in the B.1.351 and B.1.1.7 variants. Vaccine-associated CD4 TCRs spanned the whole spike protein, with dominant responses in regions 160-218 and 743-854. Participants were mostly white British and included more females than males, and it was suggested by the authors that clonal diversity may have been underestimated. Only a handful of AZD1222 recipients were SARS-CoV-2 seropositive at baseline, limiting conclusions about previously exposed vaccinees. No day 14 peak-response samples were available, so repertoires were characterized only after the peak T cell response. In the small 56-69-year group, the increase in depth fell short of significance, most likely because of low power.

A word on this clone: No cognate antigen has been identified for it. No base qualities exist here, and no much larger clone lies one base off it.

The CDR3 regions of human TCRbeta chains were subjected to immunosequencing. The study's processing was this. Repertoire TCRs were matched against a reference library of SARS-CoV-2-specific TCRs generated with the MIRA antigen-specificity platform. Breadth was defined as the fraction of unique TCRs that were SARS-CoV-2-associated, and depth was defined as the fraction of total T cells that were SARS-CoV-2-associated. Using the MIRA data, each spike-specific TCR was mapped to the spike region that the TCR reacts to and placed in a CD4 or CD8 class. Log10-transformed breadth and depth values were compared by one-way ANOVA with Sidak's multiple comparisons tests. In its TCRdb copy, this immuneACCESS table keeps in-frame sequences only and misses some clones. Where compared with another copy, unresolved V genes explain less than half of these, and the others have no known cause. The D gene and trimming were derived from the DNA, and the V and J assignments and clone size from that table. In all, the sample holds approximately 110,000 clones, and roughly 88% of those were seen once. Together, the top ten hold approximately 15% of the sample.

The sample's time point label, decoded: baseline before first vaccination. Vaccinee samples came from UK trials COV001 and COV002, including a single-blind randomized controlled phase 2/3 trial of AZD1222 (ChAdOx1 nCoV-19) in healthy adults. For TCRbeta chain sequencing, PBMC samples from trial participants were taken at day 0 and at day 28 after the second dose. V loses 1 base of germline sequence and J loses 5 bases, and the interval between the two ends is 14 bases. The CDR3 has 16 amino acids, counting the end cysteine and phenylalanine. Only the CDR3 part of the read is kept: 48 bases, read in frame from the first base. CDR1 MDHEN and CDR2 SYDVKM are derived from the germline V gene.

Here the sequenced sample was peripheral blood, taken on day 0 of AZD1222 vaccination. The rearrangement joined TRBV28 to TRBJ1-4; no D gene is confidently identified. The TCR sequence derives from an adult in good health. The CDR3 protein is CASSLYSPGKNEKLFF. The DNA is TGTGCCAGCAGTTTATACAGCCCGGGGAAGAATGAAAAACTGTTTTTT.